What follows are 5 T cell receptor beta chains derived from one specimen sequenced in a study of T-cell memory formation after mild COVID-19. MiXCR was run by TCRdb on the 5' RACE reads, yielding one entry per CDR3 protein. The repertoire holds 350,000 or so distinct CDR3 sequences, over 20% seen once, with under 15% in the top ten. Sequenced sample: PBMCs or a T cell subset sorted from them (not recorded which). The receptors shown here come from an adult woman who had mild COVID-19 (a few samples of this study predate the infection). Cell type and time point are not known.

This clonotype turned up a few times. The CDR3 here is CASSSLGLADPQYF. CDR3 sequence (DNA): TGTGCCAGCAGTTCCCTGGGACTAGCGGACCCCCAGTACTTC. This chain joins TRBV27 and TRBJ2-5; 11 bases fit TRBD2. V shed 4 bases and J 9 bases; nucleotides not matched to a gene: 7. The germline V gene has CDR1 MNHEY and CDR2 SMNVEV (reference sequence). The CDR3 contains 14 residues.

This chain links TRBV7-9 with TRBJ2-7; 9 bases align to TRBD1. The V gene's germline CDR1 is SEHNR and CDR2 FQNEAQ (reference sequence). V gave up 4 bases and J gave up 5 bases; unmatched junction bases: 6. The CDR3 is 14 amino acids. Written as DNA, the CDR3 is TGTGCCAGCAGCTCGGGACAGGGAATAGACGAGCAGTACTTC. Protein sequence: CASSSGQGIDEQYF. The complete variable domain, with remaining parts taken from reference TRBV7-9 and TRBJ2-7, reads DTGVSQNPRHKITKRGQNVTFRCDPISEHNRLYWYRQTLGQGPEFLTYFQNEAQLEKSRLLSDRFSAERPKGSFSTLEIQRTEQGDSAMYLCASSSGQGIDEQYFGPGTRLTVT.

The V call is TRBV4-1, the J call TRBJ1-1; 7 bases match TRBD1. The germline CDR1 and CDR2 sequences are MGHRA and YSYEKL. The CDR3 loop spans 15 amino acids. The V segment lost 4 bases and the J segment 6 bases; nucleotides outside the gene matches: 11. Here the CDR3 DNA reads TGCGCCAGCAGCCGTTCGACAGGGCCCGGGCCTGAAGCTTTCTTT. It yields the protein CASSRSTGPGPEAFF.

This clonotype was seen only a few times. This sequence joins TRBV11-2 and TRBJ1-1; no firm D call. This CDR3 region has 12 residues. Trimming left V 3 bases short and J 11 bases short, with 13 bases between. The V gene's germline CDR1 is SGHAT and CDR2 FQNNGV. CDR3 amino acids: CASSFTDTGAFF. In nucleotides, the CDR3 is TGTGCCAGCAGCTTTACAGACACCGGGGCTTTCTTT.

This clonotype showed up many times. The rearrangement joins TRBV7-9 to TRBJ2-2; D uncertain. Germline values: CDR1 SEHNR, CDR2 FQNEAQ (reference sequence). This CDR3 spans 13 amino acids. V was clipped by 4 bases and J by 7 bases, with 10 bases between them. CDR3 protein: CASSWDSGGELFF. The CDR3 coding sequence is TGTGCCAGCAGCTGGGATTCAGGCGGGGAGCTGTTTTTT.